This is a list of T cell receptor beta chains from one sample in a study of CD8 T cells in Susac syndrome. TCRdb reprocessed the immunoSEQ multiplex PCR reads via MiXCR and lists one record per CDR3 protein. The sample consists of approximately 190,000 distinct CDR3 sequences, 90% to 97% of them appearing once. The sequencing sample was made of CD4+ T cells from PBMCs. These receptors were taken from a human donor with Susac syndrome. CDR3s include the opening cysteine and the closing phenylalanine or tryptophan. The D gene is left open where the match is weak. Size tells how often a clone was seen (once, few, many) or the class of an expanded clone, and some rows leave it out.

d_gene	v_gene	abundance	j_gene	CDR3aa	CDR3nt
-	TRBV6-6	-	TRBJ2-5	CASSDLGKHEETQYF	TGTGCCAGCAGTGACCTCGGGAAGCATGAAGAGACCCAGTACTTC
-	TRBV12-3/TRBV12-4	-	TRBJ1-5	CASSSRQRNSNQPQHF	TGTGCCAGCAGTTCCCGACAGAGAAATAGCAATCAGCCCCAGCATTTT
-	TRBV6-5	-	TRBJ2-3	CASSYDSGLDPITPDTQYF	TGTGCCAGCAGTTACGATTCGGGACTTGACCCTATCACCCCGGATACGCAGTATTTT
-	TRBV3-1	-	TRBJ2-1	CASSQEAGPYNEQFF	TGTGCCAGCAGCCAAGAGGCAGGACCGTACAATGAGCAGTTCTTC
TRBD2	TRBV20-1	-	TRBJ2-5	CSARDPSGGAGETQYF	TGCAGTGCTAGAGATCCGAGCGGGGGGGCCGGAGAGACCCAGTACTTC
-	TRBV30	-	TRBJ2-7	CASTGRFYEQYF	TGTGCCTCTACGGGACGCTTCTACGAGCAGTACTTC
-	TRBV18	-	TRBJ2-6	CASSPDGANVLTF	TGTGCCAGCTCACCTGACGGGGCCAACGTCCTGACTTTC
TRBD1	TRBV2	-	TRBJ2-7	CASKGQGYEQYF	TGTGCCAGCAAGGGACAGGGGTACGAGCAGTACTTC
-	TRBV14	-	TRBJ2-5	CASSPQGRRETQYF	TGTGCCAGCAGCCCCCAGGGGCGCCGGGAGACCCAGTACTTC
-	TRBV7-2	-	TRBJ2-1	CASSLERNNEQFF	TGTGCCAGCAGCTTAGAACGGAACAATGAGCAGTTCTTC
-	TRBV6-5	-	TRBJ2-6	CASSYSRGSGANVLTF	TGTGCCAGCAGTTACTCGAGGGGCTCTGGGGCCAACGTCCTGACTTTC
TRBD2	TRBV20-1	-	TRBJ2-4	CSAAGEGQNIQYF	TGCAGTGCCGCCGGGGAGGGGCAAAACATTCAGTACTTC
-	TRBV2	-	TRBJ1-5	CASSVFGGNNNQPQHF	TGTGCCAGCAGTGTCTTTGGGGGGAATAACAATCAGCCCCAGCATTTT
TRBD1	TRBV7-2	few	TRBJ2-7	CASSRDRGSEQYF	TGTGCCAGCAGCCGGGACAGGGGGTCCGAGCAGTACTTC
TRBD1	TRBV5-1	once	TRBJ1-2	CASSLEAGGAGYGYTF	TGCGCCAGCAGCTTGGAGGCAGGGGGCGCCGGCTATGGCTACACCTTC
-	TRBV20-1	-	TRBJ2-4	CSAPGWDKNIQYF	TGCAGTGCCCCAGGGTGGGACAAAAACATTCAGTACTTC
-	TRBV3-1	-	TRBJ1-5	CASSQDPGSPQHF	TGTGCCAGCAGCCAAGATCCGGGGTCTCCCCAGCATTTT
-	TRBV12-3/TRBV12-4	-	TRBJ2-5	CASSPPPIPVETQYF	TGTGCCAGCAGTCCACCCCCGATCCCGGTGGAGACCCAGTACTTC
-	TRBV5-1	once	TRBJ2-1	CASSQAGTGNEQFF	TGCGCCAGCAGCCAGGCGGGGACGGGTAATGAGCAGTTCTTC
-	TRBV7-9	-	TRBJ2-5	CASSPYREEETQYF	TGTGCCAGCAGCCCCTACAGGGAAGAAGAGACCCAGTACTTC
-	TRBV5-1	-	TRBJ2-5	CASSLFRGPEETQYF	TGCGCCAGCAGCTTGTTTCGGGGCCCAGAAGAGACCCAGTACTTC
-	TRBV30	-	TRBJ1-2	CAHGGQSYGYTF	TGTGCTCATGGAGGGCAGTCCTATGGCTACACCTTC
TRBD2	TRBV20-1	-	TRBJ2-3	CSAPTSGGAADTQYF	TGCAGTGCCCCAACTAGCGGGGGGGCGGCAGATACGCAGTATTTT
-	TRBV19	-	TRBJ2-6	CASSIGAISGANVLTF	TGTGCCAGTAGTATAGGAGCCATCTCTGGGGCCAACGTCCTGACTTTC
TRBD2	TRBV6-5	-	TRBJ2-7	CASVGSGGAVYEQYF	TGTGCCAGCGTTGGGAGCGGGGGGGCTGTATACGAGCAGTACTTC
-	TRBV12-3/TRBV12-4	-	TRBJ2-7	CASSLGAYEQYF	TGTGCCAGCAGTTTGGGAGCCTACGAGCAGTACTTC
-	TRBV12-5	-	TRBJ2-2	CASGLVPLGGGTNTGELFF	TGTGCTAGTGGTTTGGTCCCGCTCGGCGGGGGCACGAACACCGGGGAGCTGTTTTTT
TRBD1	TRBV12-3/TRBV12-4	once	TRBJ2-2	CASSPAGTGGTGELFF	TGTGCCAGCAGTCCCGCCGGGACAGGAGGCACCGGGGAGCTGTTTTTT
-	TRBV12-1	-	TRBJ2-1	CASSVYYNEQFF	TGTGCCAGCAGCGTATACTACAATGAGCAGTTCTTC
-	TRBV5-6	-	TRBJ2-7	CASSRPQPGGEQYF	TGTGCCAGCAGCAGGCCGCAACCCGGTGGCGAGCAGTACTTC
TRBD1	TRBV20-1	-	TRBJ1-5	CSATGGFNQPQHF	TGCAGTGCCACAGGGGGATTCAATCAGCCCCAGCATTTT
-	TRBV12-5	once	TRBJ2-6	CASGWVESIRAGGANVLTF	TGTGCTAGTGGTTGGGTCGAGAGCATTAGGGCCGGTGGGGCCAACGTCCTGACTTTC
-	TRBV6-6	-	TRBJ1-2	CASSFTGRSGYTF	TGTGCCAGCAGTTTCACAGGGAGGTCGGGCTACACCTTC
-	TRBV5-1	-	TRBJ1-1	CASSLGGVAEAFF	TGCGCCAGCAGCTTGGGAGGGGTGGCTGAAGCTTTCTTT
TRBD2	TRBV12-3/TRBV12-4	-	TRBJ2-7	CASSFSGGVNEQYF	TGTGCCAGCAGTTTCAGCGGGGGGGTAAACGAGCAGTACTTC
-	TRBV5-1	-	TRBJ1-2	CASSIQGTANYGYTF	TGCGCCAGCAGCATTCAAGGGACGGCTAACTATGGCTACACCTTC
TRBD2	TRBV5-1	-	TRBJ2-3	CASSWSGAPSTDTQYF	TGCGCCAGCAGCTGGAGCGGGGCGCCTAGCACAGATACGCAGTATTTT
-	TRBV7-2	once	TRBJ1-1	CASSLMTGMNTEAFF	TGTGCCAGCAGCTTGATGACGGGTATGAACACTGAAGCTTTCTTT
TRBD1	TRBV12-3/TRBV12-4	-	TRBJ1-5	CASRTAGQGNQPQHF	TGTGCCAGCAGGACCGCGGGACAGGGGAATCAGCCCCAGCATTTT
TRBD2	TRBV30	-	TRBJ2-5	CAWMAGGLQETQYF	TGTGCCTGGATGGCGGGGGGACTACAAGAGACCCAGTACTTC
-	TRBV6-5	-	TRBJ2-7	CASSSLSSEKYF	TGTGCCAGCAGTTCCCTTTCTAGCGAAAAGTACTTC
-	TRBV12-3/TRBV12-4	-	TRBJ1-2	CASSRTRYGYTF	TGTGCCAGCAGCAGGACACGCTATGGCTACACCTTC
TRBD1	TRBV12-3/TRBV12-4	-	TRBJ1-1	CASQAGTGGRTFF	TGTGCCAGCCAAGCCGGGACAGGGGGCCGAACTTTCTTT
-	TRBV5-6	-	TRBJ1-4	CASSSYRTAYNEKLFF	TGTGCCAGCAGCTCTTACCGGACAGCTTATAATGAAAAACTGTTTTTT
TRBD1	TRBV10-3	once	TRBJ2-5	CAIRAGQGVETQYF	TGTGCCATCAGAGCCGGGCAGGGGGTAGAGACCCAGTACTTC
-	TRBV20-1	-	TRBJ2-1	CSALRAGSYNEQFF	TGCAGTGCCCTACGCGCGGGATCATACAATGAGCAGTTCTTC
-	TRBV5-4	-	TRBJ2-1	CASSLPSNPYNEQFF	TGTGCCAGCAGCTTGCCTAGTAACCCATACAATGAGCAGTTCTTC
-	TRBV19	-	TRBJ1-2	CASSGQGGKGYGYTF	TGTGCCAGTAGTGGTCAGGGCGGTAAGGGCTATGGCTACACCTTC
TRBD1	TRBV30	once	TRBJ2-7	CAWSETGGGYEQYF	TGTGCCTGGAGTGAGACAGGGGGGGGATACGAGCAGTACTTC
-	TRBV12-3/TRBV12-4	-	TRBJ1-1	CASSLNREAEDTEAFF	TGTGCCAGCAGTTTGAACAGGGAGGCGGAGGACACTGAAGCTTTCTTT
TRBD2	TRBV4-1	-	TRBJ2-3	CASNRDYGRADTQYF	TGCGCCAGCAACCGGGACTATGGGAGGGCAGATACGCAGTATTTT
TRBD2	TRBV9	once	TRBJ2-7	CASSVAGGDYEQYF	TGTGCCAGCAGCGTAGCCGGGGGGGACTACGAGCAGTACTTC
-	TRBV9	-	TRBJ2-5	CASSGLGGRETQYF	TGTGCCAGCAGCGGCCTTGGAGGTAGAGAGACCCAGTACTTC
-	TRBV3-1	-	TRBJ2-6	CASSQSFHGSSGANVLTF	TGTGCCAGCAGCCAATCATTCCACGGAAGCTCTGGGGCCAACGTCCTGACTTTC
-	TRBV11-3	-	TRBJ2-7	CASSLGTDVEQYF	TGTGCCAGCAGCTTAGGGACAGACGTCGAGCAGTACTTC